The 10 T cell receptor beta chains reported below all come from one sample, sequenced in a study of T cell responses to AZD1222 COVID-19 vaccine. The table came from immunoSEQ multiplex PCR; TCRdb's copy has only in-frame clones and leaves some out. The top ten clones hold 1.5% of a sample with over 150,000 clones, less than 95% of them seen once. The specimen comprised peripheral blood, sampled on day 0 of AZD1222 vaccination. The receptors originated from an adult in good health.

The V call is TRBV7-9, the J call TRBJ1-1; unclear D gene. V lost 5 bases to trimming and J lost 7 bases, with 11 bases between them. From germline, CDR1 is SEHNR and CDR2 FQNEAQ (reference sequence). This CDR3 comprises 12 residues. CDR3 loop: CASSPGGLEAFF. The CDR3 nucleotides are TGTGCCAGCAGCCCAGGTGGTCTTGAAGCTTTCTTT.

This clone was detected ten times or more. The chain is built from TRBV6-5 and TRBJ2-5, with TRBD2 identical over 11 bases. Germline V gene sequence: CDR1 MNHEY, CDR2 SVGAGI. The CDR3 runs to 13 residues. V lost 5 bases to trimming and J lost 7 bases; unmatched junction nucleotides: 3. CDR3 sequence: CASSLAGGGTQYF. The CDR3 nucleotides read TGTGCCAGCAGTCTAGCGGGGGGTGGGACCCAGTACTTC.

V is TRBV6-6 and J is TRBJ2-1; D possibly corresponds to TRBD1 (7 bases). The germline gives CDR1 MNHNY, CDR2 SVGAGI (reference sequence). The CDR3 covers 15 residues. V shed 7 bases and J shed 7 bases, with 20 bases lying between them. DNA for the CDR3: TGTGCCAGCACAGGGGGGCCCAACGACAGAAATGAGCAGTTCTTC. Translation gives CASTGGPNDRNEQFF.

The CDR3 DNA follows: TGTGCCACCAGTGAATGGGGACCGAACACCGGGGAGCTGTTTTTT. This sequence encodes CATSEWGPNTGELFF. The chain carries TRBV24-1 and TRBJ2-2; either TRBD1 or TRBD2 may supply D (5 bases each). CDR1 is KGHDR and CDR2 is SFDVKD in the germline V gene. V dropped 4 bases and J dropped 0 bases, with 8 bases sitting between them. CDR3 length: 15 amino acids.

CDR3 sequence: CASSLFIDTEAFF. CDR3 nucleotide sequence: TGTGCCAGCAGCTTATTTATCGACACTGAAGCTTTCTTT. The rearrangement links TRBV7-9 to TRBJ1-1; no definite D call. CDR1 and CDR2 (germline): SEHNR, FQNEAQ (reference sequence). V lost 2 bases and J 3 bases, leaving 7 bases between the germline ends. The CDR3 extends over 13 amino acids.

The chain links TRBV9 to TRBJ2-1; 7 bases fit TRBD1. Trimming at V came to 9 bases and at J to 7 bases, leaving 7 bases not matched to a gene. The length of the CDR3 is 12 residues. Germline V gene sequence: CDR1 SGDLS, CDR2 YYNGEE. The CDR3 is CATSTGRNEQFF. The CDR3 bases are TGTGCCACCTCGACAGGGCGTAATGAGCAGTTCTTC.

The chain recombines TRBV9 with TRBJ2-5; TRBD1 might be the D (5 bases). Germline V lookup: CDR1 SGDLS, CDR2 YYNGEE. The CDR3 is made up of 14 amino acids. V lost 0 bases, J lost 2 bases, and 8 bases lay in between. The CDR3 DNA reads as TGTGCCAGCAGCGTAGGTGGGGCTCAAGAGACCCAGTACTTC. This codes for CASSVGGAQETQYF.

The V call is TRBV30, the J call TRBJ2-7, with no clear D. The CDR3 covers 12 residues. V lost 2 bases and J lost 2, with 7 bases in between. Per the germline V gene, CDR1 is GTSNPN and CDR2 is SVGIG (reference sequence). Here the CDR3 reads CAWSPVPYEQYF. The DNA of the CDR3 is TGTGCCTGGAGTCCCGTACCCTACGAGCAGTACTTC.

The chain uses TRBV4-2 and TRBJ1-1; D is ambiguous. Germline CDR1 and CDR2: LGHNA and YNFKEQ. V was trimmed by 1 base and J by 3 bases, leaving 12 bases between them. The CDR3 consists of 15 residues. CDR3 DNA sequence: TGTGCCAGCAGCCAAGGCGGGCCAGAGGACACTGAAGCTTTCTTT. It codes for CASSQGGPEDTEAFF.

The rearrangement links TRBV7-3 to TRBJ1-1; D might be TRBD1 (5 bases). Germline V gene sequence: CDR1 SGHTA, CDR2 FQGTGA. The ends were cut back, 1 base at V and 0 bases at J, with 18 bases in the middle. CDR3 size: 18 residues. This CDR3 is CASSLNAPGQLMNTEAFF. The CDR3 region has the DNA TGTGCCAGCAGCTTAAACGCCCCAGGGCAGCTCATGAACACTGAAGCTTTCTTT.